Listed below are T cell receptor beta chains from one sample, sequenced in a study of T-cell memory formation after mild COVID-19. MiXCR, applied by TCRdb to the 5' RACE reads, yields one record per CDR3 protein. The table lists fewer than 600,000 distinct CDR3 sequences, about a fifth of them singletons. Material: PBMCs or a T cell subset sorted from them (not recorded which). The receptors come from an adult woman who had mild COVID-19 (a few samples of this study predate the infection). Cell type and time point are not known. Each CDR3 is given with its conserved first and last residue. Each record gives: V gene, clone size, D gene, J gene, CDR3 DNA, CDR3 protein. D genes are given only for firm matches. Only part of the rows carry a size: once, few, many, or a class if the clone is expanded.

V gene: TRBV5-5
clone size: few
D gene: NA
J gene: TRBJ2-1
CDR3 DNA: TGTGCCAGCAGCTTTGGCTTCAGAGGGGGGGGCGGCAATGAGCAGTTCTTC
CDR3 protein: CASSFGFRGGGGNEQFF

V gene: TRBV15
clone size: NA
D gene: TRBD2
J gene: TRBJ2-1
CDR3 DNA: TGTGCCACCAGCAGAGGTGGTAATAGCGGGATCCTAAATGAGCAGTTCTTC
CDR3 protein: CATSRGGNSGILNEQFF

V gene: TRBV2
clone size: few
D gene: NA
J gene: TRBJ1-3
CDR3 DNA: TGTGCCAGCAGTGAAATTTTGGGGTTCGCGGTATATTTT
CDR3 protein: CASSEILGFAVYF

V gene: TRBV7-2
clone size: few
D gene: TRBD1
J gene: TRBJ2-7
CDR3 DNA: TGTGCCAGCAGCCCAAGGACAGGGGTTAACTACGAGCAGTACTTC
CDR3 protein: CASSPRTGVNYEQYF

V gene: TRBV18
clone size: few
D gene: TRBD1
J gene: TRBJ1-4
CDR3 DNA: TGTGCCAGCTCACCGGATCTTACAGGGGGGAGAGAAAAACTGTTTTTT
CDR3 protein: CASSPDLTGGREKLFF

V gene: TRBV18
clone size: many
D gene: NA
J gene: TRBJ2-3
CDR3 DNA: TGTGCCAGCAGTCCTCCGGGGGCAGATACGCAGTATTTT
CDR3 protein: CASSPPGADTQYF

V gene: TRBV20-1
clone size: few
D gene: NA
J gene: TRBJ1-5
CDR3 DNA: TGCAGTGCTAGCCCTCAAAAAGACAGCAATCAGCCCCAGCATTTT
CDR3 protein: CSASPQKDSNQPQHF

V gene: TRBV5-5
clone size: few
D gene: TRBD1
J gene: TRBJ1-1
CDR3 DNA: TGTGCCAGCAGCCTCCAGACAGGGGTCACTGAAGCTTTCTTT
CDR3 protein: CASSLQTGVTEAFF

V gene: TRBV18
clone size: few
D gene: NA
J gene: TRBJ2-5
CDR3 DNA: TGTGCCAGCTCACCTACGGCGGTGGAGACCCAGTACTTC
CDR3 protein: CASSPTAVETQYF

V gene: TRBV7-2
clone size: few
D gene: TRBD1
J gene: TRBJ1-2
CDR3 DNA: TGTGCCAGCAGCTCGCACCGTATCCGACAGGGCCCGAATGGCTACACCTTC
CDR3 protein: CASSSHRIRQGPNGYTF

V gene: TRBV5-1
clone size: NA
D gene: NA
J gene: TRBJ2-2
CDR3 DNA: TGCGCCAGCAGCTTGGCCGAATTTAGACTAGACGCCGGGGAGCTGTTTTTT
CDR3 protein: CASSLAEFRLDAGELFF

V gene: TRBV25-1
clone size: NA
D gene: NA
J gene: TRBJ2-6
CDR3 DNA: TGTGCCAGCAGTGAGCCGGGGTCTGGGGCCAACGTCCTGACTTTC
CDR3 protein: CASSEPGSGANVLTF

V gene: TRBV28
clone size: NA
D gene: NA
J gene: TRBJ2-3
CDR3 DNA: TGTGCCAGCTCATACAGGGTCAAGAGCACAGATACGCAGTATTTT
CDR3 protein: CASSYRVKSTDTQYF

V gene: TRBV12-3/TRBV12-4
clone size: NA
D gene: NA
J gene: TRBJ1-2
CDR3 DNA: TGTGCCAGCAGTTCGGGTGAGGGCCCAGGATCCTTCAACTATGGCTACACCTTC
CDR3 protein: CASSSGEGPGSFNYGYTF

V gene: TRBV19
clone size: NA
D gene: NA
J gene: TRBJ2-1
CDR3 DNA: TGTGCCAGTAGTATAGGTAGCGCCTACAATGAGCAGTTCTTC
CDR3 protein: CASSIGSAYNEQFF

V gene: TRBV27
clone size: NA
D gene: NA
J gene: TRBJ1-6
CDR3 DNA: TGTGCCAGCAGCTTACAGTATTCGGTCAGCGCCCTCCACTTT
CDR3 protein: CASSLQYSVSALHF

V gene: TRBV7-3
clone size: NA
D gene: TRBD2
J gene: TRBJ2-2
CDR3 DNA: TGTGCCAGCAGCTTAAGTCCTAGCGGGATCACCGGGGAGCTGTTTTTT
CDR3 protein: CASSLSPSGITGELFF

V gene: TRBV7-2
clone size: few
D gene: NA
J gene: TRBJ2-2
CDR3 DNA: TGTGCCAGCAGCTTGGGGACACCCGGGGCCGGGGAGCTGTTTTTT
CDR3 protein: CASSLGTPGAGELFF

V gene: TRBV2
clone size: NA
D gene: NA
J gene: TRBJ2-1
CDR3 DNA: TGTGCCAGCAGTGAAGCAGGGCCTCCATCGGATGAGCAGTTCTTC
CDR3 protein: CASSEAGPPSDEQFF

V gene: TRBV29-1
clone size: few
D gene: NA
J gene: TRBJ2-1
CDR3 DNA: TGCAGCGTCCCTGACCCGGGAAGGGGCTACAATGAGCAGTTCTTC
CDR3 protein: CSVPDPGRGYNEQFF

V gene: TRBV20-1
clone size: few
D gene: TRBD2
J gene: TRBJ2-1
CDR3 DNA: TGCAGTGCTAGAAGCGGGGGGCTGGGCAATGAGCAGTTCTTC
CDR3 protein: CSARSGGLGNEQFF

V gene: TRBV12-3/TRBV12-4
clone size: NA
D gene: TRBD2
J gene: TRBJ2-1
CDR3 DNA: TGTGCCAGCAGTTTAAGAAGGTTTGGGACTACTCTAAACAATGAGCAGTTCTTC
CDR3 protein: CASSLRRFGTTLNNEQFF

V gene: TRBV4-2
clone size: few
D gene: NA
J gene: TRBJ1-1
CDR3 DNA: TGTGCCAGCAGCCATTCTGAGGTGTTAAACACTGAAGCTTTCTTT
CDR3 protein: CASSHSEVLNTEAFF

V gene: TRBV5-4
clone size: once
D gene: NA
J gene: TRBJ1-3
CDR3 DNA: TGTGCCAGCAGCTTCTCGGGTCCTGGAAACACCATATATTTT
CDR3 protein: CASSFSGPGNTIYF

V gene: TRBV9
clone size: few
D gene: TRBD2
J gene: TRBJ2-5
CDR3 DNA: TGTGCCAGCAGCGATACTAGCGGGGGAGAGACCCAGTACTTC
CDR3 protein: CASSDTSGGETQYF

V gene: TRBV11-2
clone size: NA
D gene: TRBD1
J gene: TRBJ2-2
CDR3 DNA: TGTGCCAGCAGCTTTCCGACAGGGGGGACTGTTGTGCTGTTTTTT
CDR3 protein: CASSFPTGGTVVLFF

V gene: TRBV3-1
clone size: NA
D gene: TRBD1
J gene: TRBJ1-1
CDR3 DNA: TGTGCCAGCAGCCGCAGGGGGCGAGTCACTGAAGCTTTCTTT
CDR3 protein: CASSRRGRVTEAFF

V gene: TRBV7-2
clone size: NA
D gene: NA
J gene: TRBJ1-6
CDR3 DNA: TGTGCCAGCAGCTTAAGACAGGAGAATTCACCCCTCCACTTT
CDR3 protein: CASSLRQENSPLHF

V gene: TRBV24-1
clone size: NA
D gene: TRBD1
J gene: TRBJ1-1
CDR3 DNA: TGTGCCACCAGTGATGCCGGGACAGGGAACACTGAAGCTTTCTTT
CDR3 protein: CATSDAGTGNTEAFF

V gene: TRBV5-5
clone size: few
D gene: NA
J gene: TRBJ2-4
CDR3 DNA: TGTGCCAGCAGCTCCCCCGACACACCAAACATTCAGTACTTC
CDR3 protein: CASSSPDTPNIQYF

V gene: TRBV4-2
clone size: few
D gene: NA
J gene: TRBJ1-2
CDR3 DNA: TGTGCCAGCAGCCAAGAGGACATGGGAAACTACTATGGCTACACCTTC
CDR3 protein: CASSQEDMGNYYGYTF

V gene: TRBV3-1
clone size: NA
D gene: NA
J gene: TRBJ2-7
CDR3 DNA: TGTGCCAGCAGCACGCCAGGTTACGAGCAGTACTTC
CDR3 protein: CASSTPGYEQYF

V gene: TRBV5-1
clone size: NA
D gene: NA
J gene: TRBJ2-1
CDR3 DNA: TGCGCCAGCAGCTTGGCCAGAACGGTCGGCAATGAGCAGTTCTTC
CDR3 protein: CASSLARTVGNEQFF

V gene: TRBV2
clone size: few
D gene: TRBD1
J gene: TRBJ1-6
CDR3 DNA: TGTGCCAGCAGTGCGACAGGGTCGGGAGGGTCACCCCTCCACTTT
CDR3 protein: CASSATGSGGSPLHF

V gene: TRBV7-9
clone size: NA
D gene: NA
J gene: TRBJ1-2
CDR3 DNA: TGTGCCAGCAGCTTAACCACGAGAGCTGGGCTCTATGGCTACACCTTC
CDR3 protein: CASSLTTRAGLYGYTF

V gene: TRBV6-2/TRBV6-3
clone size: NA
D gene: NA
J gene: TRBJ1-1
CDR3 DNA: TGTGCCAGCATCGTACAGGGCCAGGGGACTGAAGCTTTCTTT
CDR3 protein: CASIVQGQGTEAFF

V gene: TRBV7-8
clone size: NA
D gene: TRBD1
J gene: TRBJ1-6
CDR3 DNA: TGTGCCAGCAGCTCCCGGCCCCGACAGGGAGGTACGAAGAATTCACCCCTCCACTTT
CDR3 protein: CASSSRPRQGGTKNSPLHF